The present T cell receptor (beta chain) was sequenced within a study of siplizumab effects on memory and regulatory T cells. Study-wide results and caveats: A naive or memory phenotype could not be assigned to roughly 80-97% of the proliferating CD4+ or CD8+ clones. Both greater diversity than memory cells and a major contribution to the alloresponse seemed to characterize naive T cells. Siplizumab brought about a significant reduction in alloreactive sequences traceable to unstimulated CD4+ memory cells. The authors mapped only a minor fraction of alloreactive clones to unstimulated subsets.

The repertoire was sequenced with immunoSEQ multiplex PCR; TCRdb's copy has only in-frame clones and lacks some. The data contain approximately 110,000 clones, about 91% of them singletons. V shed 7 bases and J shed 0 bases, with 10 bases lying between them. Germline V gene data show CDR1 as SGHAT and CDR2 as FQNNGV. The CDR3 sequence is 13 residues long. In regard to this clone: What it binds is unknown.

This receptor was taken from a human donor in good health. The material sequenced was Tregs sorted from blood. The rearrangement joins TRBV11-2 to TRBJ2-7; possibly TRBD2 for D (5 bases). This chain's CDR3 is CASTHGGSYEQYF. In DNA, the CDR3 is TGTGCCAGCACCCACGGAGGCTCCTACGAGCAGTACTTC.